The 19 T cell receptor beta chains below come from one sample, sequenced in a study of T cell responses to AZD1222 COVID-19 vaccine. Some clones are missing from TCRdb's copy, which holds only in-frame ones; the method was immunoSEQ multiplex PCR. The sample has fewer than 200,000 clones, more than 90% seen once. The sample was peripheral blood, taken on day 0 of AZD1222 vaccination. The receptors stem from an adult in good health.

This chain joins TRBV18 and TRBJ2-1; D unclear. With 3 bases removed from V and 9 bases from J, the gap between germline ends came to 15 bases. The CDR3 is 14 residues long. Germline CDR1 and CDR2: KGHSH and LQKENI. In DNA form, the CDR3 reads TGTGCCAGCTCACCTCCAGAATTTGTTAGTGAGCAGTTCTTC. Translated: CASSPPEFVSEQFF.

V usage is TRBV4-1 and J usage is TRBJ2-5; 8 bases fit TRBD1. The CDR3 has 14 residues. Germline V gene lookup returns CDR1 MGHRA and CDR2 YSYEKL. Losses at the gene ends were 8 bases for V and 4 bases for J; bases not matched to a gene: 9. CDR3 coding DNA: TGCGCCAGCCAACGCGACAGGGGCGGAGAGACCCAGTACTTC. Its translation: CASQRDRGGETQYF.

The chain couples TRBV30 to TRBJ1-1; D is possibly TRBD1 (5 bases). Trimming pared 2 bases from V and 1 base from J, leaving 8 bases between. This CDR3 contains 13 residues. Germline lookup yields CDR1 GTSNPN and CDR2 SVGIG (reference sequence). Here the CDR3 reads CAWSTTANTEAFF. The CDR3 region has the DNA TGTGCCTGGAGTACGACAGCGAACACTGAAGCTTTCTTT.

The gene calls are TRBV19 and TRBJ2-7, with D possibly TRBD1 on 5 matching bases. Germline assignment: CDR1 LNHDA and CDR2 SQIVND (reference sequence). Trimming shortened V by 3 bases and J by 4 bases, and 16 bases separated the two germline ends. The CDR3 runs 15 residues. In DNA, the CDR3 is TGTGCCAGTAGTATGCACACAACGCCAGGGTACGAGCAGTACTTC. It translates to CASSMHTTPGYEQYF.

This clone is a singleton in its sample. The CDR3 is CGAGRATNEKLFF. The DNA for the CDR3 is TGCGGAGCAGGGCGGGCAACTAATGAAAAACTGTTTTTT. The chain is built from TRBV29-1 and TRBJ1-4; possibly TRBD1 for D (5 bases). CDR1 SQVTM and CDR2 ANQGSEA come from the germline V gene. The CDR3 totals 13 residues. Based on the CDR3 plus reference TRBV29-1 and TRBJ1-4, the full variable domain is SAVISQKPSRDICQRGTSLTIQCQVDSQVTMMFWYRQQPGQSLTLIATANQGSEATYESGFVIDKFPISRPNLTFSTLTVSNMSPEDSSIYLCGAGRATNEKLFFGSGTQLSVL.

The chain uses TRBV7-3 and TRBJ2-7; D possibly matches TRBD1 or TRBD2 (6 bases each). The germline V gene encodes CDR1 SGHTA and CDR2 FQGTGA. The V end was cut by 0 bases, the J end by 3 bases, with 9 bases between. The CDR3 runs 14 residues. The DNA for the CDR3 is TGTGCCAGCAGCTTAACAGGGGGGAACTACGAGCAGTACTTC. Its translation: CASSLTGGNYEQYF.

The J gene is TRBJ1-3, the V gene TRBV29-1; D remains unclear. The germline CDR1 and CDR2 sequences are SQVTM and ANQGSEA. The CDR3 has 11 amino acids. Trimming removed 6 bases from V and 9 bases from J, with 12 bases in between. The CDR3: CSVTESGTIYF. The CDR3 DNA is TGCAGCGTGACGGAGAGTGGCACCATATATTTT. The whole variable domain, remainder taken from reference TRBV29-1 and TRBJ1-3, is SAVISQKPSRDICQRGTSLTIQCQVDSQVTMMFWYRQQPGQSLTLIATANQGSEATYESGFVIDKFPISRPNLTFSTLTVSNMSPEDSSIYLCSVTESGTIYFGEGSWLTVV.

This chain connects TRBV4-1 to TRBJ1-5; possible D gene TRBD1, 5 bases. Germline-derived CDR1 and CDR2 are MGHRA and YSYEKL. This CDR3 region has 16 residues. V was clipped by 1 base and J by 0 bases, with 10 bases between them. CDR3 region: CASSQVQGDSNQPQHF. The CDR3 DNA reads TGCGCCAGCAGCCAAGTCCAGGGTGATAGCAATCAGCCCCAGCATTTT.

This clone was picked up a small number of times. The genes are TRBV7-9 and TRBJ1-1; 7 bases agree with TRBD1. The ends lost 5 bases at V and 4 bases at J; junction bases unmatched: 7. Germline CDR1 SEHNR, CDR2 FQNEAQ (reference sequence). The CDR3 length is 14 residues. CDR3: CASSDRQGATEAFF. The CDR3 coding sequence is TGTGCCAGCAGCGATAGACAGGGAGCCACTGAAGCTTTCTTT. The whole variable domain, filled in from reference TRBV7-9 and TRBJ1-1, reads DTGVSQNPRHKITKRGQNVTFRCDPISEHNRLYWYRQTLGQGPEFLTYFQNEAQLEKSRLLSDRFSAERPKGSFSTLEIQRTEQGDSAMYLCASSDRQGATEAFFGQGTRLTVV.

This rearrangement joins TRBV5-5 to TRBJ1-1; D not certain. V was cut by 1 base and J by 0 bases, with 22 bases left in between. Germline CDR1 is SGHKS and CDR2 is YYEKEE (reference sequence). The CDR3 extends over 19 amino acids. This CDR3 reads CASSLKLPRLSPMNTEAFF. The CDR3 DNA sequence: TGTGCCAGCAGCTTGAAATTGCCCCGATTATCACCCATGAACACTGAAGCTTTCTTT.

The CDR3: CASSFTRYGEQFF. For the CDR3, the DNA is TGTGCCAGCAGCTTTACTAGATATGGTGAGCAGTTCTTC. This sequence joins TRBV5-8 and TRBJ2-1, with D perhaps TRBD2 (5 bases). This CDR3 spans 13 amino acids. Germline CDR1 reads SGHTS; CDR2 reads YDEGEE. V was clipped by 2 bases and J by 9 bases, with 12 bases between them.

This chain links TRBV6-5 with TRBJ2-1; 10 bases are shared with TRBD2. V was clipped by 2 bases and J by 7 bases; unmatched bases: 2. Germline CDR1 and CDR2: MNHEY and SVGAGI. This CDR3 region has 14 residues. The CDR3 nucleotides are TGTGCCAGCAGTTACGGTAGCGGGGGGAATGAGCAGTTCTTC. This sequence encodes CASSYGSGGNEQFF.

This chain connects TRBV15 to TRBJ1-2; the D is unclear. This CDR3 contains 12 residues. Germline CDR1 and CDR2: LNHNV and YYDKDF (reference sequence). V was cut by 0 bases and J by 8 bases, with 7 bases left in between. DNA of the CDR3: TGTGCCACCAGCAGAGATCTTGAAGGCTACACCTTC. Translation: CATSRDLEGYTF.

This chain uses TRBV11-2 with TRBJ1-2; 7 bases are a match to TRBD1. Per germline, CDR1 SGHAT and CDR2 FQNNGV. With V trimmed by 5 bases and J by 4 bases, 10 bases remained unmatched. CDR3 size: 15 residues. DNA for the CDR3: TGTGCCAGCAGCCAAGGGGGCACCGTCGCCTATGGCTACACCTTC. Translated: CASSQGGTVAYGYTF.

V and J are TRBV20-1 and TRBJ2-1, with no clear D. Trimming cost V 4 bases and J 14 bases, with 6 bases left between them. CDR1 and CDR2 from the germline V gene are DFQATT and SNEGSKA (reference sequence). The CDR3 contains 8 residues. Written as DNA, the CDR3 is TGCAGTGCTAATCGAAAGTTCTTC. It yields the protein CSANRKFF.

The rearrangement uses TRBV19 and TRBJ1-2; D may be TRBD1 (6 bases). CDR1 and CDR2 from the germline V gene are LNHDA and SQIVND (reference sequence). The length of the CDR3 is 11 residues. The V end lost 9 bases, the J end lost 7 bases, and 12 bases lay between the germline ends. The CDR3 reads CASLKGVGYTF. Here the CDR3 DNA reads TGTGCCAGCCTAAAGGGGGTTGGCTACACCTTC.

The chain recombines TRBV18 with TRBJ2-7; D might be TRBD1 (6 bases). The CDR3 covers 14 residues. The V gene lost 2 bases and the J gene lost 3 bases, with 11 bases spanning the gap. Germline assignment: CDR1 KGHSH and CDR2 LQKENI. CDR3 nucleotide sequence: TGTGCCAGCTCACCAGCTCAGGGGCTCTACGAGCAGTACTTC. This codes for CASSPAQGLYEQYF.

The chain links TRBV7-9 to TRBJ2-2; D is possibly TRBD2 (5 bases). CDR3 size: 15 residues. The ends were cut back, 5 bases at V and 0 bases at J, with 10 bases in the middle. CDR1 and CDR2 (germline): SEHNR, FQNEAQ (reference sequence). The CDR3 coding sequence is TGTGCCAGCAGCCCCCGCGGGTCGAACACCGGGGAGCTGTTTTTT. Its translation: CASSPRGSNTGELFF. Based on the CDR3 plus reference TRBV7-9 and TRBJ2-2, the full variable domain is DTGVSQNPRHKITKRGQNVTFRCDPISEHNRLYWYRQTLGQGPEFLTYFQNEAQLEKSRLLSDRFSAERPKGSFSTLEIQRTEQGDSAMYLCASSPRGSNTGELFFGEGSRLTVL.

V is TRBV25-1 and J is TRBJ1-1; D gene uncertain. Between the trimmed V and J ends, which lost 7 bases and 1 base, there was a span of 10 bases. Germline values: CDR1 MGHDK, CDR2 SYGVNS. The CDR3 has 13 amino acids. The CDR3 here is CASTKSGNTEAFF. In DNA form, the CDR3 reads TGTGCCAGCACCAAATCAGGGAACACTGAAGCTTTCTTT.